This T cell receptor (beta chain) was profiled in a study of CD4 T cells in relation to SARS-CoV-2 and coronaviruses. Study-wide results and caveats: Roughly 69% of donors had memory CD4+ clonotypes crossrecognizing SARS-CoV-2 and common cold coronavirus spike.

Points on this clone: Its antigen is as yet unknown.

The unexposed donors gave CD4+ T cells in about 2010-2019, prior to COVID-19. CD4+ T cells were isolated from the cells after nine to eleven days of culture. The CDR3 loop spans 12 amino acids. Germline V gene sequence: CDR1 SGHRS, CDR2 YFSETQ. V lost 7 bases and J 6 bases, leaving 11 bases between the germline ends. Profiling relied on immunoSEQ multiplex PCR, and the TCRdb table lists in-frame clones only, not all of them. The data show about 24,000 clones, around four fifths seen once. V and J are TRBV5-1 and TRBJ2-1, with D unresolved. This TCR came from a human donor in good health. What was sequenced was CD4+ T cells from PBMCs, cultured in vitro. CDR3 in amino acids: CASRLGVNEQFF. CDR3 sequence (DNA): TGCGCCAGCCGGTTGGGCGTCAATGAGCAGTTCTTC.